This T cell receptor beta chain was recorded in a study of blood T cell repertoires in COVID-19. About the study: Acute and convalescent COVID-19 specimens originated in the United States, Italy and Spain. T cells, B-cell-depleted T cells, or PBMCs supplied cDNA or gDNA.

This clone was picked up a small number of times. The CDR3 has 15 amino acids. Germline assignment: CDR1 ENHRY and CDR2 SYGVKD. The V end lost 5 bases, the J end lost 0 bases, and 13 bases lay between the germline ends. Original processing methods: Estimation of nucleated cell counts was performed using reference gene primer amplification. The data were produced by immunoSEQ multiplex PCR, yet TCRdb's version contains in-frame clones alone and is incomplete. Clonal size and the V and J genes are those of that table, whereas D and trimming came from the DNA. The sample lists 150,000 to 200,000 clones; around 86% were seen once.

What was sequenced was peripheral blood. V is TRBV10-3 and J is TRBJ1-2; D might be TRBD1 (5 bases). The receptor comes from a man between 45 and 60 years old with active or convalescent COVID-19. The CDR3 reads CAISNQGTSNYGYTF. CDR3 in DNA: TGTGCCATCAGTAACCAGGGTACCTCTAACTATGGCTACACCTTC.